Listed below are T cell receptor beta chains from one sample, sequenced in a study of early T cells in non-severe SARS-CoV-2 infection. TCRdb reprocessed the 5' RACE reads via MiXCR and lists one record per CDR3 protein. This table has approximately 39,000 distinct CDR3 sequences, less than 8% appearing once. Sequencing was performed on whole blood, taken at baseline. The receptors here all came from an adult who was a healthcare worker with PCR-confirmed SARS-CoV-2 infection or an uninfected control (not recorded which). Each CDR3 is given with its conserved first and last residue. Each record gives: J gene, clone size, V gene, D gene, CDR3 protein, CDR3 DNA. A D gene is named only where the DNA matches it firmly. Clone size is given for some rows only: seen once, a few or many times, or a class if the clone is expanded.

TRBJ1-1 | NA | TRBV30 | NA | CAWSVGTEAFF | TGTGCCTGGAGTGTTGGGACTGAAGCTTTCTTT
TRBJ1-1 | many | TRBV28 | NA | CASSPHLGRVATEAFF | TGTGCCAGCAGTCCCCATTTAGGACGGGTGGCTACTGAAGCTTTCTTT
TRBJ2-2 | many | TRBV11-1 | NA | CASSLWQNTGELFF | TGTGCCAGCAGCTTATGGCAGAACACCGGGGAGCTGTTTTTT
TRBJ2-5 | NA | TRBV25-1 | NA | CASSEQQETQYF | TGTGCCAGCAGTGAACAACAAGAGACCCAGTACTTC
TRBJ2-1 | few | TRBV5-1 | NA | CASSLGIAYNEQFF | TGCGCCAGCAGCTTAGGGATTGCCTACAATGAGCAGTTCTTC
TRBJ2-7 | few | TRBV6-5 | NA | CASSYGWAESYEQYF | TGTGCCAGCAGTTACGGTTGGGCAGAAAGCTATGAGCAGTACTTC
TRBJ1-1 | many | TRBV6-1 | NA | CASSDSVARRVFF | TGTGCCAGCAGTGACTCTGTCGCCCGGCGGGTTTTCTTT
TRBJ2-1 | many | TRBV5-4 | NA | CASSLRGAGFRNEQFF | TGTGCCAGCAGCTTGAGAGGTGCGGGATTCAGGAATGAGCAGTTCTTC
TRBJ2-2 | NA | TRBV4-1 | NA | CASSARTNTGELFF | TGCGCCAGCAGCGCGAGAACGAACACCGGGGAGCTGTTTTTT
TRBJ1-1 | many | TRBV7-3 | NA | CASSPDGYTEAFF | TGTGCCAGCAGCCCCGACGGGTACACTGAAGCTTTCTTT
TRBJ2-7 | many | TRBV29-1 | NA | CSVARGIVHEQYF | TGCAGCGTTGCCAGAGGGATAGTCCACGAGCAGTACTTC
TRBJ2-3 | many | TRBV20-1 | NA | CSAETGTDTQYF | TGCAGTGCGGAGACAGGAACAGATACGCAGTATTTT
TRBJ2-1 | NA | TRBV19 | TRBD2 | CASSELAGYNEQFF | TGTGCCAGTAGCGAACTAGCGGGGTACAATGAGCAGTTCTTC
TRBJ2-1 | NA | TRBV5-8 | TRBD2 | CASSPTGTRSYNEQFF | TGTGCCAGCAGCCCCACCGGGACTAGGTCCTACAATGAGCAGTTCTTC
TRBJ1-1 | NA | TRBV20-1 | NA | CSARPPGRPNTEAFF | TGCAGTGCTAGGCCCCCAGGGCGACCGAACACTGAAGCTTTCTTT
TRBJ2-6 | many | TRBV6-6 | TRBD1 | CASSYSVSARDRQRRTGANVLTF | TGTGCCAGCAGTTACTCCGTATCGGCCCGGGACAGGCAAAGAAGAACTGGGGCCAACGTCCTGACTTTC
TRBJ2-1 | NA | TRBV30 | NA | CAWSRQDYNEQFF | TGTGCCTGGAGTCGACAGGATTACAATGAGCAGTTCTTC
TRBJ2-6 | few | TRBV9 | NA | CASSVGVGANVLTF | TGTGCCAGCAGCGTCGGGGTTGGGGCCAACGTCCTGACTTTC
TRBJ2-3 | NA | TRBV9 | TRBD2 | CASRGLADTQYF | TGTGCCAGCAGAGGACTAGCGGATACGCAGTATTTT
TRBJ1-1 | NA | TRBV3-1 | TRBD1 | CASSPRDRGWTEAFF | TGTGCCAGCAGCCCTCGTGACAGGGGGTGGACTGAAGCTTTCTTT
TRBJ2-4 | many | TRBV4-3 | NA | CASSQVPRGPGNIQYF | TGCGCCAGCAGCCAAGTCCCCAGGGGCCCGGGGAACATTCAGTACTTC
TRBJ1-6 | many | TRBV20-1 | TRBD1 | CSARGQGNSPLHF | TGCAGTGCTAGAGGACAGGGAAATTCACCCCTCCACTTT
TRBJ1-1 | NA | TRBV4-1 | NA | CASSQDPRSKIEAFF | TGCGCCAGCAGCCAAGACCCTAGAAGTAAGATTGAAGCTTTCTTT
TRBJ2-3 | many | TRBV7-3 | NA | CASSSSTDTQYF | TGTGCCAGCAGCTCTAGCACAGATACGCAGTATTTT
TRBJ2-5 | many | TRBV7-9 | TRBD2 | CASSGPKKLAERQETQYF | TGTGCCAGCAGCGGCCCGAAGAAACTAGCGGAGAGGCAAGAGACCCAGTACTTC
TRBJ2-7 | few | TRBV20-1 | TRBD2 | CSSAGGHYEQYF | TGCAGTTCAGCGGGAGGCCACTACGAGCAGTACTTC
TRBJ2-3 | NA | TRBV9 | NA | CASSFTGGHFSTDTQYF | TGTGCCAGCAGCTTTACTGGGGGACACTTCTCCACAGATACGCAGTATTTT
TRBJ1-3 | NA | TRBV3-1 | NA | CASSQGRSNSGNTIYF | TGTGCCAGCAGCCAAGGACGGAGTAACTCTGGAAACACCATATATTTT
TRBJ2-6 | many | TRBV20-1 | NA | CSARVPSANVLTF | TGCAGTGCTAGAGTCCCGTCGGCCAACGTCCTGACTTTC
TRBJ2-7 | NA | TRBV20-1 | TRBD2 | CSAPRAAGLAGSYEQYF | TGCAGTGCTCCCCGAGCAGCGGGACTAGCGGGATCCTACGAGCAGTACTTC
TRBJ1-2 | NA | TRBV19 | NA | CASSTPDGYGYTF | TGTGCCAGTAGTACCCCCGATGGCTATGGCTACACCTTC
TRBJ2-3 | many | TRBV28 | TRBD1 | CASIPGQGYDTQYF | TGTGCCAGCATTCCGGGACAGGGTTACGATACGCAGTATTTT
TRBJ2-1 | many | TRBV12-5 | NA | CASGSGIYNEQFF | TGTGCTAGTGGTAGCGGAATCTACAATGAGCAGTTCTTC
TRBJ1-2 | NA | TRBV3-1 | NA | CASSQFGTDYGYTF | TGTGCCAGCAGCCAATTCGGGACGGACTATGGCTACACCTTC
TRBJ2-3 | few | TRBV10-1 | TRBD2 | CAFALAKLIDTQYF | TGCGCTTTCGCACTAGCGAAATTGATAGATACGCAGTATTTT
TRBJ2-7 | NA | TRBV3-1 | NA | CASSQEFHSYEQYF | TGTGCCAGCAGCCAAGAATTCCACTCCTACGAGCAGTACTTC
TRBJ1-3 | few | TRBV18 | NA | CASSSAGSSGNTIYF | TGTGCCAGCTCGTCCGCGGGGTCCTCTGGAAACACCATATATTTT
TRBJ2-2 | medium-sized | TRBV9 | TRBD1 | CASSPSGTGAGELFF | TGTGCCAGCAGCCCTTCCGGGACAGGGGCCGGGGAGCTGTTTTTT
TRBJ2-7 | many | TRBV7-2 | NA | CASTTGHSYEQYF | TGTGCCAGCACTACCGGGCACTCCTACGAGCAGTACTTC
TRBJ1-6 | NA | TRBV28 | NA | CASRATMGVDSPLHF | TGTGCCAGCAGGGCTACAATGGGGGTGGATTCACCCCTCCACTTT